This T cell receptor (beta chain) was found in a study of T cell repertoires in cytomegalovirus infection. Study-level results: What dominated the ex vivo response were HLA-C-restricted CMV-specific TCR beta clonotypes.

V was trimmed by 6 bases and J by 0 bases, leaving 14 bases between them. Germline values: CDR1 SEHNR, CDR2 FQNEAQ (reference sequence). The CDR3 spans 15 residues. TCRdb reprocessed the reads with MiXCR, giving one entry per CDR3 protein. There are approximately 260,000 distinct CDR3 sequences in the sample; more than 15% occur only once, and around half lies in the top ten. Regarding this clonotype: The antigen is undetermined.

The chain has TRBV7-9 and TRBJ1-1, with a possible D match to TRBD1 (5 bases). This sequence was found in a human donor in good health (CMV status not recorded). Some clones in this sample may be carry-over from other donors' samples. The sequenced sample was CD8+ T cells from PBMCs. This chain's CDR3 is CASRGGGGMNTEAFF. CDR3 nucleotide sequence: TGTGCCAGCAGGGGGGGTGGGGGTATGAACACTGAAGCTTTCTTT.